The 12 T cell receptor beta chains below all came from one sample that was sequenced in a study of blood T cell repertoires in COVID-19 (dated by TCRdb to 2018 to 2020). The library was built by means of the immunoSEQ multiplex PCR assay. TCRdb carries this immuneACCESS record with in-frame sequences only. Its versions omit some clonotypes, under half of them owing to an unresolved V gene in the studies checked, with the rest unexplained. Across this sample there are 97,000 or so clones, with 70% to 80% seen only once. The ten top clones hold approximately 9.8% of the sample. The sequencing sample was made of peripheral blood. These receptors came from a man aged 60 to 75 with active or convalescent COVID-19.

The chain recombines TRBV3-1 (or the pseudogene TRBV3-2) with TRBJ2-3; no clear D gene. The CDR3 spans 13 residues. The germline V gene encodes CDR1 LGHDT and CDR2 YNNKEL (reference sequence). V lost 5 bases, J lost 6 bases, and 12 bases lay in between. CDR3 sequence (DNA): TGTGCCAGCAGCATCCGACTCGAGGATACGCAGTATTTT. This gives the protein CASSIRLEDTQYF.

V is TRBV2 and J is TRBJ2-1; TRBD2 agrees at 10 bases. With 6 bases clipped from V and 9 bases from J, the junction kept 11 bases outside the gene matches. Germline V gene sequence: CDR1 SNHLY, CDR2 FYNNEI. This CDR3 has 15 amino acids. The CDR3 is CASSLLAGVGSEQFF. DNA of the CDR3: TGTGCCAGCAGCCTCCTAGCGGGAGTAGGTAGTGAGCAGTTCTTC.

The CDR3 sequence is CATSDPQGQGWSTDTQYF. CDR3 coding DNA: TGTGCCACCAGTGACCCACAGGGGCAGGGATGGAGCACAGATACGCAGTATTTT. This chain joins TRBV24-1 and TRBJ2-3; 7 bases fit TRBD1. The length of the CDR3 is 18 residues. The germline V gene has CDR1 KGHDR and CDR2 SFDVKD. The trim removed 4 bases at V and 0 bases at J, leaving 12 bases unmatched.

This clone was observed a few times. The CDR3 bases are TGTGCCAGCAGTGACCGCCGGGACAGGGACAACGAGCAGTACTTC. Its translation is CASSDRRDRDNEQYF. The chain carries TRBV2 and TRBJ2-7, with 9 nucleotides matching TRBD1. Germline trimming cut 3 bases from V and 5 bases from J; bases unmatched to any gene: 8. This CDR3 comprises 15 residues. Per germline, CDR1 SNHLY and CDR2 FYNNEI.

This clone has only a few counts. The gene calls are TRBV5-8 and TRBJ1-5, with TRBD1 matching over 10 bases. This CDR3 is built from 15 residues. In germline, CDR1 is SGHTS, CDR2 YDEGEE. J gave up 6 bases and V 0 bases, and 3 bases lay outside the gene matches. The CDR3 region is CASSLGDRGGQPQHF. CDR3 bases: TGTGCCAGCAGCTTGGGGGACAGGGGTGGTCAGCCCCAGCATTTT.

The DNA for the CDR3 is TGTGCCAGCAGCGACGGGAGGGACGAGCAGTACTTC. This translates into CASSDGRDEQYF. The chain has TRBV7-9 and TRBJ2-7; 8 positions match TRBD2. V shed 5 bases and J 5 bases; nucleotides not matched to a gene: 2. CDR3 length: 12 amino acids. Germline CDR1 SEHNR, CDR2 FQNEAQ (reference sequence).

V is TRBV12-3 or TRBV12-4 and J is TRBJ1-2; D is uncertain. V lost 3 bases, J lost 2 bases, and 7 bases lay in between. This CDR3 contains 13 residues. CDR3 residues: CASSFALNYGYTF. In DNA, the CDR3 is TGTGCCAGCAGTTTTGCGCTCAACTATGGCTACACCTTC.

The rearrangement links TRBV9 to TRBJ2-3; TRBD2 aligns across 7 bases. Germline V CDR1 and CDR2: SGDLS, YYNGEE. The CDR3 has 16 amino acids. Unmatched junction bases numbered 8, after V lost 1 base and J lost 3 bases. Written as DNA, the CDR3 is TGTGCCAGCAGCGTAACCCCCACCGGGGGGACAGATACGCAGTATTTT. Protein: CASSVTPTGGTDTQYF.

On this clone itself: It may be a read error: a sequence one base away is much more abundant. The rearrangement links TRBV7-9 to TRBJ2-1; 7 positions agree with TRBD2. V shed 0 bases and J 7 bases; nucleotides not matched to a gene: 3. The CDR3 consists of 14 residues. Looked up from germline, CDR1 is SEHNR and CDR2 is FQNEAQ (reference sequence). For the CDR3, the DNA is TGTGCCAGCAGCTTAGCGGGAGGGCCAAATGAGCAGTTCTTC. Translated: CASSLAGGPNEQFF.

In DNA, the CDR3 is TGCGCCAGCAGCTCCGAGGGGGCGGCTGGGGCCAACGTCCTGACTTTC. Translated: CASSSEGAAGANVLTF. V usage is TRBV5-1 and J usage is TRBJ2-6, with TRBD1 matching 7 bases. V was pared by 3 bases and J by 2 bases, with 5 bases of the junction left unmatched. CDR1 is SGHRS, CDR2 YFSETQ, per germline. There are 16 residues in the CDR3.

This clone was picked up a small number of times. The chain's CDR3 is CASSHLDSNYGYTF. CDR3 bases: TGTGCCAGCTCTCACCTCGACAGTAACTATGGCTACACCTTC. V is TRBV18 and J is TRBJ1-2, with a tentative D call TRBD1 (5 bases). Germline V gives CDR1 KGHSH, CDR2 LQKENI. This CDR3 contains 14 residues. Trimming removed 6 bases from V and 1 base from J, with 12 bases in between.

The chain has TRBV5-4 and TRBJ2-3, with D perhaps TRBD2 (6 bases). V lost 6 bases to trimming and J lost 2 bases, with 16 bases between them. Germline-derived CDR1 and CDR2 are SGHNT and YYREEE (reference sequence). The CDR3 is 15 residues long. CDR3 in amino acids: CASTLGGTYTDTQYF. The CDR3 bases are TGTGCCAGCACCCTGGGCGGGACGTACACAGATACGCAGTATTTT.